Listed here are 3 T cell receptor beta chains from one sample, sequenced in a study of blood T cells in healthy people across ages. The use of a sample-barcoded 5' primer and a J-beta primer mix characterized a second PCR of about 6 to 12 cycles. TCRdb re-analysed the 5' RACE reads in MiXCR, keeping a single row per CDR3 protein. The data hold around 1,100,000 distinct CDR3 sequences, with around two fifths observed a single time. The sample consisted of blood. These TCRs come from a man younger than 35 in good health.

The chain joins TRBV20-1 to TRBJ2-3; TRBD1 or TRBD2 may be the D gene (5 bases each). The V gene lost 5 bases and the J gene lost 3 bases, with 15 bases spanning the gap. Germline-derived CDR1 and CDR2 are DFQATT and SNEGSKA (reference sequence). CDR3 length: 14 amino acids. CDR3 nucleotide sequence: TGCAGTGCTTTCGCCTGGGGGTCTACAGATACGCAGTATTTT. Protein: CSAFAWGSTDTQYF.

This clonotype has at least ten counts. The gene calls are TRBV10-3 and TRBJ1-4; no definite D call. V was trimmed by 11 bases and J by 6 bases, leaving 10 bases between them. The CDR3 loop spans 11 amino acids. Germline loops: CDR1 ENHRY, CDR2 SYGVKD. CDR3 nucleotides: TGTGCCTCCGCCGGAGATGAAAAACTGTTTTTT. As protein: CASAGDEKLFF.

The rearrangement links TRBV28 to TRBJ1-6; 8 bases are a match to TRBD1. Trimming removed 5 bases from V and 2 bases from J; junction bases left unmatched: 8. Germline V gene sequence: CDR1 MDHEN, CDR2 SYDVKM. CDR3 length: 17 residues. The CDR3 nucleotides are TGTGCCAGCAGTCGACAGGGGAGGAGCCCCTATAATTCACCCCTCCACTTT. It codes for CASSRQGRSPYNSPLHF. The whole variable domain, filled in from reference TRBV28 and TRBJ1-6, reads DVKVTQSSRYLVKRTGEKVFLECVQDMDHENMFWYRQDPGLGLRLIYFSYDVKMKEKGDIPEGYSVSREKKERFSLILESASTNQTSMYLCASSRQGRSPYNSPLHFGNGTRLTVT.